This T cell receptor (beta chain) was captured in a study of cytomegalovirus exposure and HLA in healthy donors. PCR employed 60 Vbeta and 13 Jbeta primers. The assay was immunoSEQ multiplex PCR, and TCRdb's table has in-frame clones only and misses some. This sample has about 38,000 clones, with 60% to 70% found just once. This CDR3 comprises 14 residues. The V segment lost 6 bases and the J segment 5 bases; nucleotides outside the gene matches: 6. Germline V gene data show CDR1 as MNHNY and CDR2 as SVGAGI (reference sequence). This receptor was obtained from a man aged 50 to 60 in good health and CMV-seropositive. Sequenced: PBMCs. The gene calls are TRBV6-6 and TRBJ1-5, with TRBD1 matching 8 bases. CDR3 amino acids: CASRLGQEDQPQHF. CDR3 DNA sequence: TGTGCCAGCAGATTGGGACAGGAGGATCAGCCCCAGCATTTT.